This TCR beta chain emerged from a study of blood T cells in healthy people across ages. The CDR3 is made up of 14 amino acids. The ends were cut back, 3 bases at V and 10 bases at J, with 16 bases in the middle. From germline, CDR1 is SGHTA and CDR2 FQGTGA. Sample-barcoded 5' priming and a J-beta primer mix drove a second PCR of about 6 to 12 cycles. TCRdb re-derived calls from the 5' RACE reads in MiXCR, one entry per CDR3 protein. The data contain some 1,800,000 distinct CDR3 sequences, about two fifths of them singletons. The material sequenced was blood. This receptor was obtained from a human donor in good health. The chain recombines TRBV7-3 with TRBJ2-1; D tentatively fits TRBD1 or TRBD2 (5 bases each). The chain's CDR3 is CASSLRGGEGEQFF. In DNA, the CDR3 is TGTGCCAGCAGCTTGCGTGGCGGTGAGGGGGAGCAGTTCTTC.